Presented here are 32 T cell receptor beta chains from one specimen sequenced in a study of blood T cell repertoires in COVID-19. Sequencing used immunoSEQ multiplex PCR; TCRdb keeps in-frame clones, though not all of them. The table shows some 96,000 clones, with 86% occurring only once. What was sequenced was peripheral blood. Receptors were obtained from a man in his fifties with acute or convalescent COVID-19.

CDR3 sequence (DNA): TGCGCCAGCAGCCCTGAACAGGGCAATAATTCACCCCTCCACTTT. It encodes CASSPEQGNNSPLHF. The V gene is TRBV5-1, the J gene TRBJ1-6; D might be TRBD1 (6 bases). CDR3 length equals 15 residues. Germline V lookup: CDR1 SGHRS, CDR2 YFSETQ. V lost 4 bases to trimming and J lost 5 bases, with 13 bases between them.

The gene calls are TRBV4-1 and TRBJ2-2, with 8 bases lining up with TRBD1. Germline V gives CDR1 MGHRA, CDR2 YSYEKL. The CDR3 loop spans 17 amino acids. V dropped 1 base and J dropped 7; count of bases not matched to a gene: 11. The CDR3 protein is CASSQAKGQGTIGELFF. DNA for the CDR3: TGCGCCAGCAGCCAAGCAAAAGGACAGGGCACTATCGGGGAGCTGTTTTTT.

This rearrangement joins TRBV11-3 to TRBJ1-1, with 9 bases fitting TRBD1. CDR3 length: 16 amino acids. V gave up 5 bases and J gave up 4 bases; unmatched junction bases: 11. CDR1 is SGHNT and CDR2 is YENEEA in the germline V gene. The CDR3 here is CASSPPDRGWGTEAFF. The CDR3 nucleotides are TGTGCCAGCAGCCCCCCGGACAGGGGTTGGGGCACTGAAGCTTTCTTT.

This chain connects TRBV11-3 to TRBJ1-5; unclear D gene. V lost 5 bases, J lost 1 base, and 9 bases lay in between. This CDR3 region has 14 residues. Germline values: CDR1 SGHNT, CDR2 YENEEA. The CDR3 coding sequence is TGTGCCAGCAGCCTGCCCGGGAGCAATCAGCCCCAGCATTTT. Its protein product is CASSLPGSNQPQHF.

The chain is built from TRBV27 and TRBJ1-1; D is undetermined. Germline CDR1 reads MNHEY; CDR2 reads SMNVEV (reference sequence). The CDR3 is 13 amino acids. The V and J ends lost 2 bases and 4 bases respectively, with 8 bases between them. Here the CDR3 reads CASSLRPGTEAFF. In DNA, the CDR3 is TGTGCCAGCAGTTTAAGGCCGGGCACTGAAGCTTTCTTT.

The rearrangement joins TRBV10-2 to TRBJ2-7; tentative D call: TRBD1 (5 bases). Trimming stripped 6 bases from V and 3 bases from J, with 15 bases between. This CDR3 region has 14 residues. Germline lookup yields CDR1 WSHSY and CDR2 SAAADI. The CDR3 nucleotides are TGCGCCAGCAGAGGTCAGGGTATCGTCTACGAGCAGTACTTC. It encodes CASRGQGIVYEQYF.

The gene calls are TRBV14 and TRBJ2-7; D is possibly TRBD1 (6 bases). Germline V gene sequence: CDR1 SGHDN, CDR2 FVKESK. The CDR3 spans 15 residues. Trimming took 3 bases from V and 2 from J, leaving 14 bases between them. The CDR3 DNA reads TGTGCCAGCAGCCAGTACCTGGACAGAGCCTACGAGCAGTACTTC. Translation: CASSQYLDRAYEQYF.

The chain is built from TRBV9 and TRBJ2-3, with 8 bases identical to TRBD1. J was trimmed by 1 base and V by 3 bases; bases with no gene match: 4. This CDR3 comprises 15 residues. Germline V lookup: CDR1 SGDLS, CDR2 YYNGEE. In DNA form, the CDR3 reads TGTGCCAGCAGCGAGGACAGGGCCCGCACAGATACGCAGTATTTT. This sequence encodes CASSEDRARTDTQYF.

V is TRBV5-1 and J is TRBJ1-4; D gene unclear. V dropped 4 bases and J dropped 5 bases, with 15 bases sitting between them. The CDR3 extends over 15 amino acids. Germline CDR1 SGHRS, CDR2 YFSETQ. DNA for the CDR3: TGCGCCAGCAGCCCCGCTAGGTCTCGAAATGAAAAACTGTTTTTT. Amino acids: CASSPARSRNEKLFF.

V is TRBV2 and J is TRBJ2-3, with D possibly matching TRBD1 (6 bases). V was clipped by 1 base and J by 1 base, with 15 bases between them. The CDR3 covers 17 residues. CDR1 is SNHLY, CDR2 FYNNEI, per germline. CDR3 sequence (DNA): TGTGCCAGCAGTGAAGGACCAGGGGTGGTAGGCACAGATACGCAGTATTTT. The encoded protein is CASSEGPGVVGTDTQYF.

This clone occurred once. The chain links TRBV19 to TRBJ2-1, with 10 bases aligning to TRBD2. V lost 9 bases to trimming and J lost 6 bases; unmatched junction nucleotides: 2. There are 12 residues in the CDR3. Germline-derived CDR1 and CDR2 are LNHDA and SQIVND (reference sequence). CDR3 amino acids: CARRLAGNEQFF. The CDR3 nucleotides read TGTGCCAGGCGACTAGCGGGCAATGAGCAGTTCTTC.

The genes are TRBV6-4 and TRBJ2-3; 10 nucleotides align to TRBD1. The CDR3 loop spans 13 amino acids. The germline V gene encodes CDR1 MRHNA and CDR2 SNTAGT. The junction had 4 bases not matched to a gene; V was cut back by 8 bases and J by 5 bases. The CDR3, as DNA: TGTGCCAGCGGGACAGGGGAGAAAGATACGCAGTATTTT. Its translation is CASGTGEKDTQYF.

This clone showed up just a few times. The V call is TRBV11-2, the J call TRBJ2-3, with 11 bases aligning to TRBD2. After removal of 0 bases from V and 5 bases from J, the junction contained 7 bases not matched to a gene. CDR1 and CDR2 (germline): SGHAT, FQNNGV. The CDR3 contains 17 residues. The CDR3 sequence is CASSLDEGTSGRDTQYF. The CDR3 DNA sequence: TGTGCCAGCAGCTTAGATGAAGGAACTAGCGGGAGAGATACGCAGTATTTT.

The chain recombines TRBV2 with TRBJ1-5, with 8 bases matching TRBD1. Germline CDR1 is SNHLY and CDR2 is FYNNEI. Trimming took 6 bases from V and 2 from J; bases not matched to a gene: 6. The CDR3 consists of 15 residues. The CDR3 region is CASSEQGQGNQPQHF. The CDR3 DNA sequence: TGTGCCAGCAGCGAACAGGGACAGGGCAATCAGCCCCAGCATTTT.

The sample holds one count of this clone. This rearrangement joins TRBV28 to TRBJ1-5; the match to TRBD1 covers 7 bases. Per germline, CDR1 MDHEN and CDR2 SYDVKM. This CDR3 comprises 14 residues. V shed 5 bases, J shed 3 bases, and the junction held 4 bases outside the gene matches. CDR3 in DNA: TGTGCCAGCAGTCCGGGACAGTACAATCAGCCCCAGCATTTT. Amino acid sequence: CASSPGQYNQPQHF.

This chain joins TRBV11-3 and TRBJ2-7, with TRBD2 matching 7 bases. The germline V gene has CDR1 SGHNT and CDR2 YENEEA. This CDR3 has 18 amino acids. J was trimmed by 0 bases and V by 0 bases; bases with no gene match: 11. The CDR3 bases are TGTGCCAGCAGCTTAGAACGTGCTAGCGGCCTTAGCTCCTACGAGCAGTACTTC. Its translation is CASSLERASGLSSYEQYF.

The rearrangement links TRBV6-5 to TRBJ1-2; TRBD1 matches at 11 bases. This CDR3 contains 14 residues. Looked up from germline, CDR1 is MNHEY and CDR2 is SVGAGI. With 4 bases clipped from V and 8 bases from J, the junction kept 6 bases outside the gene matches. CDR3 sequence: CASSSGTGGGGYTF. CDR3 DNA sequence: TGTGCCAGCAGTTCCGGGACAGGGGGAGGGGGCTACACCTTC.

The chain employs TRBV5-6 and TRBJ2-6; D gene unclear. V was clipped by 4 bases and J by 4 bases, with 6 bases between them. The CDR3 totals 13 residues. Germline loops: CDR1 SGHDT, CDR2 YYEEEE. CDR3: CASSIGGANVLTF. As DNA, the CDR3 is TGTGCCAGCAGCATCGGGGGGGCCAACGTCCTGACTTTC.

The chain recombines TRBV6-1 with TRBJ2-5; 8 nucleotides align to TRBD2. The CDR3 covers 15 residues. Germline V gene sequence: CDR1 MNHNS, CDR2 SASEGT. The V gene end was trimmed by 3 bases and the J gene end by 4 bases; junction bases not matched to a gene: 7. The CDR3 sequence: CASSDRGLGRETQYF. The CDR3 bases are TGTGCCAGCAGTGATAGGGGACTAGGTCGAGAGACCCAGTACTTC.

The chain carries TRBV7-9 and TRBJ1-2; 9 positions match TRBD1. The CDR3 spans 15 residues. With V trimmed by 2 bases and J by 6 bases, 7 bases remained unmatched. Germline loops: CDR1 SEHNR, CDR2 FQNEAQ (reference sequence). The CDR3 here is CASSLSDGTGNGYTF. In nucleotides, the CDR3 is TGTGCCAGCAGCTTAAGCGACGGGACAGGGAATGGCTACACCTTC.

The J gene is TRBJ1-5, the V gene TRBV7-9; 10 nucleotides match TRBD1. Germline trimming cut 5 bases from V and 6 bases from J; bases unmatched to any gene: 4. CDR3 length equals 14 residues. Germline V gene lookup returns CDR1 SEHNR and CDR2 FQNEAQ (reference sequence). CDR3 protein: CASSVGTGVQPQHF. Here the CDR3 DNA reads TGTGCCAGCAGCGTTGGGACAGGGGTTCAGCCCCAGCATTTT. Complete variable domain (other parts from reference TRBV7-9 and TRBJ1-5): DTGVSQNPRHKITKRGQNVTFRCDPISEHNRLYWYRQTLGQGPEFLTYFQNEAQLEKSRLLSDRFSAERPKGSFSTLEIQRTEQGDSAMYLCASSVGTGVQPQHFGDGTRLSIL.

The rearrangement joins TRBV11-3 to TRBJ2-5, with D unclear. The V gene's germline CDR1 is SGHNT and CDR2 YENEEA. The length of the CDR3 is 13 residues. V was cut by 1 base and J by 5 bases, with 8 bases left in between. CDR3 loop: CASSLGRSETQYF. The CDR3 DNA reads TGTGCCAGCAGCTTAGGTCGAAGCGAGACCCAGTACTTC.

The V and J genes are TRBV7-9 and TRBJ1-1, with D possibly TRBD1 on 5 matching bases. This CDR3 has 14 residues. Germline-derived CDR1 and CDR2 are SEHNR and FQNEAQ (reference sequence). V was trimmed by 5 bases and J by 0 bases, leaving 10 bases between them. DNA of the CDR3: TGTGCCAGCAGCCCCCCGGACATGAACACTGAAGCTTTCTTT. Residues: CASSPPDMNTEAFF.

This chain joins TRBV6-5 and TRBJ2-7; 8 bases line up with TRBD1. Germline CDR1 reads MNHEY; CDR2 reads SVGAGI. This CDR3 region has 15 residues. The trim removed 2 bases at V and 5 bases at J, leaving 8 bases unmatched. The CDR3 here is CASSYGQGPSHEQYF. As DNA, the CDR3 is TGTGCCAGCAGTTACGGACAGGGTCCTTCTCACGAGCAGTACTTC.

The gene calls are TRBV6-1 and TRBJ1-2, with D possibly matching TRBD1 (5 bases). The CDR3 runs 14 residues. Trimming left V 3 bases short and J 4 bases short, with 12 bases between. Looked up from germline, CDR1 is MNHNS and CDR2 is SASEGT. The CDR3 protein is CASSDMGGFYGYTF. In DNA, the CDR3 is TGTGCCAGCAGTGATATGGGGGGATTCTATGGCTACACCTTC.

The chain links TRBV5-4 to TRBJ2-1; 7 bases align to TRBD1. J was trimmed by 10 bases and V by 4 bases; bases with no gene match: 8. Germline loops: CDR1 SGHNT, CDR2 YYREEE (reference sequence). This CDR3 comprises 13 residues. The CDR3 here is CASSRDRDGEQFF. CDR3 in DNA: TGTGCCAGCAGCCGAGACAGGGACGGCGAGCAGTTCTTC. The variable domain in full, completed from reference TRBV5-4 and TRBJ2-1, reads ETGVTQSPTHLIKTRGQQVTLRCSSQSGHNTVSWYQQALGQGPQFIFQYYREEENGRGNFPPRFSGLQFPNYSSELNVNALELDDSALYLCASSRDRDGEQFFGPGTRLTVL.

The chain links TRBV5-1 to TRBJ2-3, with 14 bases lining up with TRBD2. This CDR3 is 17 amino acids long. After removal of 4 bases from V and 4 bases from J, the junction contained 8 bases not matched to a gene. CDR1 and CDR2 from the germline V gene are SGHRS and YFSETQ. The CDR3 loop is CASSPATSGRAPDTQYF. CDR3 nucleotide sequence: TGCGCCAGCAGCCCGGCGACTAGCGGGAGGGCCCCAGATACGCAGTATTTT.

The chain joins TRBV4-1 to TRBJ1-3; a weak D match, TRBD1 (5 bases). Per the germline V gene, CDR1 is MGHRA and CDR2 is YSYEKL. The V and J ends lost 4 bases and 0 bases respectively, with 13 bases between them. CDR3 size: 16 residues. The CDR3 nucleotides read TGCGCCAGCAGCCCGCATGGGGCGACCTCTGGAAACACCATATATTTT. Protein product: CASSPHGATSGNTIYF.

This clone came up a few times. This chain links TRBV19 with TRBJ1-1; TRBD1 aligns across 7 bases. The CDR3 sequence is 16 residues long. In germline, CDR1 is LNHDA, CDR2 SQIVND (reference sequence). With 2 bases clipped from V and 5 bases from J, the junction kept 11 bases outside the gene matches. CDR3 bases: TGTGCCAGTAGTATATTCGGCCAGGGGGTTCTAACTGAAGCTTTCTTT. Protein sequence: CASSIFGQGVLTEAFF.

V and J are TRBV7-2 and TRBJ2-1; maybe TRBD2 (6 bases). Germline assignment: CDR1 SGHTA and CDR2 FQGNSA. The length of the CDR3 is 12 residues. The V and J ends lost 2 bases and 15 bases respectively, with 14 bases between them. The CDR3 here is CASSLTRGTGFF. The CDR3 nucleotides read TGTGCCAGCAGCTTAACCCGGGGGACTGGGTTCTTC.

The rearrangement uses TRBV7-9 and TRBJ2-1; 8 nucleotides align to TRBD2. The V segment lost 3 bases and the J segment 6 bases; nucleotides outside the gene matches: 7. Germline V gene data show CDR1 as SEHNR and CDR2 as FQNEAQ (reference sequence). The CDR3 length is 15 residues. This chain's CDR3 is CASSLPSGGPNEQFF. The DNA for the CDR3 is TGTGCCAGCAGCTTGCCCAGCGGGGGACCCAATGAGCAGTTCTTC.

This sequence joins TRBV10-3 and TRBJ2-1; D might be TRBD1 (6 bases). The germline gives CDR1 ENHRY, CDR2 SYGVKD. This CDR3 has 13 residues. With 2 bases removed from V and 7 bases from J, the gap between germline ends came to 9 bases. The CDR3 protein is CAISETRGNEQFF. CDR3 coding DNA: TGTGCCATCAGTGAGACTAGGGGGAATGAGCAGTTCTTC.